This T cell receptor (beta chain) was retrieved from a study of Graves' ophthalmopathy and Graves' hyperthyroidism. About the research overall: Hyperthyroidism was classified as stable if no ophthalmopathy occurred within 18 months of follow-up.

CDR1 and CDR2 (germline): LGHDT, YNNKEL (reference sequence). With 7 bases removed from V and 2 bases from J, the gap between germline ends came to 11 bases. The CDR3 loop spans 13 amino acids. Investigators amplified TCR beta CDR3 regions from RNA transcripts. First-round RT-PCR employed HTBI primers, with a second-round multiplex PCR after it. MiXCR, applied by TCRdb to the multiplex PCR reads, yields one record per CDR3 protein. The sample includes around 1.1 million distinct CDR3 sequences, about 38% of them seen just once. Worth noting for this clonotype: Its antigen is as yet unknown.

Broader study findings: With about 88% sensitivity and more than 75% specificity, a 13-signature model separated ophthalmopathy from stable hyperthyroidism.

The source is an adult man with Graves' hyperthyroidism. Sample: peripheral blood or thyroid tissue (not recorded which). This chain uses TRBV3-1 with TRBJ2-5; D not certain. The CDR3 DNA sequence: TGTGCCAGCAACCGGGCAATACAAGAGACCCAGTACTTC. Translation gives CASNRAIQETQYF.